This T cell receptor beta chain came from a study of blood T cell repertoires in COVID-19. Across the whole study: In each case, the material was cDNA or gDNA derived from T cells, B-cell-depleted T cells, or PBMCs.

In the authors' methods: Quantification of nucleated cells was approximated via reference gene primer amplification. Repertoires were generated with immunoSEQ multiplex PCR, while TCRdb's copy carries only in-frame clones and drops some. For V, J and clone size, that table is used; D and trimming come from the DNA. The repertoire holds 25,000 to 35,000 clones, with around 87% as singletons. V gave up 0 bases and J gave up 11 bases, with 16 bases separating them. Per germline, CDR1 SGHRS and CDR2 YFSETQ. This CDR3 is built from 14 residues. The sample comprised peripheral blood. J is TRBJ2-3 and V is TRBV5-1; TRBD1 might be the D (6 bases). This clonotype was sampled from a man aged 55 to 70 with active COVID-19. Written as DNA, the CDR3 is TGCGCCAGCAGCTTGGAGGCAGGGGTCACGGTGCAGTATTTT. This codes for CASSLEAGVTVQYF. Variable domain in full (rest from reference TRBV5-1 and TRBJ2-3): KAGVTQTPRYLIKTRGQQVTLSCSPISGHRSVSWYQQTPGQGLQFLFEYFSETQRNKGNFPGRFSGRQFSNSRSEMNVSTLELGDSALYLCASSLEAGVTVQYFGPGTRLTVL.